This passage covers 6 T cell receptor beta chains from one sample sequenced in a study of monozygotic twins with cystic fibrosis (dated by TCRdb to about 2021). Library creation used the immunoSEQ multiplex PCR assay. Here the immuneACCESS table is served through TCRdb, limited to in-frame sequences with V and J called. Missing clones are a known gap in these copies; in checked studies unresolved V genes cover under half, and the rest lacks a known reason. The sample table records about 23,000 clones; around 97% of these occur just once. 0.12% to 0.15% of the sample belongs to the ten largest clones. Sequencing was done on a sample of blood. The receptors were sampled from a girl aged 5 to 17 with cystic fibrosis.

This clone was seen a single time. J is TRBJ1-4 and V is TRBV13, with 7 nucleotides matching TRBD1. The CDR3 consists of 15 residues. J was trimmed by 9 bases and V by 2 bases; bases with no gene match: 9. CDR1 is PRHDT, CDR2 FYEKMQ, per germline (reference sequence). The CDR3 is CASSLPSGTDKKLFF. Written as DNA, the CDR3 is TGTGCCAGCAGCTTACCCTCCGGGACAGATAAAAAACTGTTTTTT.

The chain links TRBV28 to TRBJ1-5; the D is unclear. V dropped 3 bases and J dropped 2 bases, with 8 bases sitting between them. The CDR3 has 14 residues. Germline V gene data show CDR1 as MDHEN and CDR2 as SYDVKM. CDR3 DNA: TGTGCCAGCAGTTTTCGGCTAGGCAATCAGCCCCAGCATTTT. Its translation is CASSFRLGNQPQHF.

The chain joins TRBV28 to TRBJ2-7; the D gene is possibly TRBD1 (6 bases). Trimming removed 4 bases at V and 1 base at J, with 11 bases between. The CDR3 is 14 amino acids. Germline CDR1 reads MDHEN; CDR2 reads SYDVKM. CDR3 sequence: CASSWQGISYEQYF. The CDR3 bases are TGTGCCAGCAGTTGGCAGGGGATTTCCTACGAGCAGTACTTC.

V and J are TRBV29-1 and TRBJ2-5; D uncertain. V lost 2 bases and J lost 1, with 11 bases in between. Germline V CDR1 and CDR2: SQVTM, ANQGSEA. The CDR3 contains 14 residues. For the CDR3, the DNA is TGCAGCGTTGAACCCGGGCCGGCCCAAGAGACCCAGTACTTC. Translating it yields CSVEPGPAQETQYF.

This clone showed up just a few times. This CDR3 reads CASSLNPRVVGTEAFF. DNA for the CDR3: TGCGCCAGCAGCTTGAACCCCAGGGTAGTGGGCACTGAAGCTTTCTTT. The chain combines TRBV5-1 with TRBJ1-1; D possibly corresponds to TRBD1 (5 bases). V dropped 1 base and J dropped 4 bases, with 17 bases sitting between them. Germline values: CDR1 SGHRS, CDR2 YFSETQ. This CDR3 is 16 amino acids long.

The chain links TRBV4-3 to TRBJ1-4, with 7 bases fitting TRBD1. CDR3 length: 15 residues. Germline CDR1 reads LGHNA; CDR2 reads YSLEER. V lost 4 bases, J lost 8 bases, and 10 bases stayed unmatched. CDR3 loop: CASSRAGGGREKLFF. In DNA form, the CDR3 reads TGCGCCAGCAGCCGGGCAGGGGGGGGTCGCGAAAAACTGTTTTTT.